Listed below are T cell receptor beta chains from one sample, sequenced in a study of response to subunit inactivated influenza vaccine. TCRdb used MiXCR to reprocess the RT-PCR reads, holding one entry per CDR3 protein. The sample has about 540,000 distinct CDR3 sequences; less than 25% are singletons. These records were also assigned to another study, of T cells expressing NK-cell markers.

The sample here was CD4+ T cells sorted from PBMCs, taken 12 days after vaccination. The receptors originated from a man between 45 and 60 years old who received an inactivated influenza vaccine. Both conserved end residues are part of each CDR3. D genes are given only for firm matches. The size entry is marked missing in some rows and otherwise reads once, few, many or a size class.

clone_size j_call d_call cdr3_length v_call cdr3_aa cdr3_nt
few TRBJ1-4 . 15 TRBV5-1 CASSSGAATNEKLFF TGCGCCAGCAGCTCGGGGGCTGCAACTAATGAAAAACTGTTTTTT
. TRBJ2-1 TRBD2 17 TRBV24-1 CATSDPLAGATHNEQFF TGTGCCACCAGTGATCCACTAGCGGGAGCAACCCACAATGAGCAGTTCTTC
. TRBJ1-1 TRBD1 18 TRBV27 CASSLSRDRLGSNTEAFF TGTGCCAGCAGTTTATCGAGGGACAGATTAGGATCGAACACTGAAGCTTTCTTT
few TRBJ1-2 . 16 TRBV10-3 CAISEGVGRRDYGYTF TGTGCCATCAGTGAGGGGGTTGGCCGCCGGGACTATGGCTACACCTTC
. TRBJ1-5 TRBD1 16 TRBV7-2 CASSLGQGAPNQPQHF TGTGCCAGCAGCTTAGGACAGGGGGCCCCGAATCAGCCCCAGCATTTT
. TRBJ2-5 TRBD2 18 TRBV28 CASSLFRLASEVQETQYF TGTGCCAGCAGTTTATTCAGACTAGCTAGCGAGGTACAAGAGACCCAGTACTTC
few TRBJ2-1 TRBD2 12 TRBV20-1 CSAKGLVHEQFF TGCAGTGCTAAGGGACTAGTCCATGAGCAGTTCTTC
. TRBJ2-1 . 14 TRBV7-3 CASSPFGPINEQFF TGTGCCAGCAGCCCGTTTGGTCCCATCAATGAGCAGTTCTTC
. TRBJ2-7 TRBD2 18 TRBV30 CAWSPGTSGRYYSYEQYF TGTGCCTGGAGTCCAGGGACTAGCGGGAGATATTACTCCTACGAGCAGTACTTC
few TRBJ1-3 . 16 TRBV7-2 CASSLRAVGPGNTIYF TGTGCCAGCAGCTTACGGGCGGTGGGGCCAGGAAACACCATATATTTT
. TRBJ2-7 . 12 TRBV3-1 CASSQLLHEQYF TGTGCCAGCAGCCAACTCCTCCACGAGCAGTACTTC
few TRBJ1-1 . 14 TRBV5-1 CASSLDGMNTEAFF TGCGCCAGCAGCTTGGATGGGATGAACACTGAAGCTTTCTTT
. TRBJ2-3 . 17 TRBV12-3/TRBV12-4 CASSPSILPTLTDTQYF TGTGCCAGCAGTCCATCGATCCTTCCAACCCTCACAGATACGCAGTATTTT
. TRBJ2-3 . 13 TRBV18 CASSPQLEDTQYF TGTGCCAGCTCACCTCAACTTGAAGATACGCAGTATTTT
. TRBJ2-5 . 17 TRBV20-1 CSARDYLGRGGAETQYF TGCAGTGCTAGAGATTATCTCGGCAGAGGAGGCGCGGAGACCCAGTACTTC
. TRBJ2-7 TRBD2 21 TRBV19 CASSIDKFWATGTSATNEQYF TGTGCCAGTAGTATAGATAAGTTTTGGGCCACCGGGACTAGCGCGACGAACGAGCAGTACTTC
. TRBJ2-1 TRBD2 16 TRBV28 CASSPPASGIYNEQFF TGTGCCAGCAGCCCCCCGGCTAGCGGGATCTACAATGAGCAGTTCTTC
. TRBJ2-5 . 13 TRBV5-1 CASSATAEGTQYF TGCGCCAGCAGCGCAACAGCCGAAGGGACCCAGTACTTC
. TRBJ2-4 . 18 TRBV4-1 CASSLRVASTESKNIQYF TGCGCCAGCAGCCTAAGGGTGGCTAGCACAGAATCCAAAAACATTCAGTACTTC
. TRBJ1-4 . 18 TRBV15 CATGGTRTEEATNGKLFF TGTGCCACCGGCGGAACCCGGACGGAAGAGGCAACTAATGGAAAACTGTTTTTT
few TRBJ1-2 . 16 TRBV4-2 CASSQAAGTTNYGYTF TGTGCCAGCAGCCAAGCCGCAGGGACTACTAACTATGGCTACACCTTC
. TRBJ2-3 TRBD1 14 TRBV29-1 CSTWDRDTEDTQYF TGCAGCACATGGGACAGGGACACCGAAGATACGCAGTATTTT
few TRBJ1-1 . 13 TRBV15 CATRGQVNTEAFF TGTGCCACGCGAGGGCAGGTGAACACTGAAGCTTTCTTT
. TRBJ2-2 . 15 TRBV20-1 CSASSGVRDTGELFF TGCAGTGCTAGTTCCGGGGTTCGGGACACCGGGGAGCTGTTTTTT
few TRBJ2-5 . 13 TRBV10-3 CAASSSRQQTQYF TGTGCCGCCTCTTCATCCAGGCAACAGACCCAGTACTTC
. TRBJ1-5 . 15 TRBV10-3 CAISEWGTSNQPQHF TGTGCCATCAGTGAATGGGGAACTAGCAATCAGCCCCAGCATTTT
few TRBJ1-5 . 16 TRBV5-1 CASSPQVRGPNQPQHF TGCGCCAGCAGCCCACAAGTCCGGGGGCCTAATCAGCCCCAGCATTTT
few TRBJ1-2 . 15 TRBV16 CASSQFAQGVGGYTF TGTGCCAGCAGCCAATTTGCGCAGGGAGTCGGTGGCTACACCTTC
. TRBJ2-3 . 11 TRBV20-1 CSARSVDTQYF TGCAGTGCTAGATCGGTAGATACGCAGTATTTT
. TRBJ2-5 . 15 TRBV5-1 CASSLAFTAQETQYF TGCGCCAGCAGCTTGGCCTTCACCGCCCAAGAGACCCAGTACTTC
. TRBJ2-5 TRBD1 16 TRBV24-1 CATSDSGQGASETQYF TGTGCCACCAGTGACTCGGGACAGGGGGCCTCGGAGACCCAGTACTTC
. TRBJ2-1 . 16 TRBV7-9 CASSRGGSLSYNEQFF TGTGCCAGCAGCCGCGGGGGCAGCCTCTCCTACAATGAGCAGTTCTTC
few TRBJ2-7 . 16 TRBV5-1 CASSLARGSQADEQYF TGCGCCAGCAGCTTGGCTCGGGGCAGCCAAGCGGACGAGCAGTACTTC
. TRBJ2-1 TRBD1 19 TRBV11-2 CASSPRDRGIAGEVFEQFF TGTGCCAGCAGCCCCCGGGACAGGGGGATAGCGGGAGAGGTTTTCGAGCAGTTCTTC
. TRBJ2-5 . 13 TRBV20-1 CSAVRTAKETQYF TGCAGTGCCGTCCGGACAGCGAAAGAGACCCAGTACTTC
. TRBJ2-3 . 15 TRBV6-5 CASSYGGGPTDTQYF TGTGCCAGCAGTTACGGGGGAGGCCCCACAGATACGCAGTATTTT
many TRBJ2-5 . 15 TRBV5-5 CASSLDPGGQETQYF TGTGCCAGCAGCTTGGATCCAGGAGGTCAAGAGACCCAGTACTTC
few TRBJ2-1 . 12 TRBV20-1 CSARDFLNEQFF TGCAGTGCTAGAGATTTCCTCAATGAGCAGTTCTTC
. TRBJ1-2 . 13 TRBV10-3 CAIRVGRDYGYTF TGTGCCATCAGGGTAGGGCGGGACTATGGCTACACCTTC
. TRBJ2-2 . 15 TRBV18 CASSPPEADGGELFF TGTGCCAGCTCACCCCCCGAAGCGGACGGCGGGGAGCTGTTTTTT
. TRBJ2-5 . 11 TRBV7-2 CASSLFVTQYF TGTGCCAGCAGCTTATTTGTGACCCAGTACTTC
few TRBJ1-6 . 12 TRBV3-1 CASSQTTSPLHF TGTGCCAGCAGCCAAACAACTTCACCCCTCCACTTT
few TRBJ2-5 . 13 TRBV5-5 CASTRTGRETQYF TGTGCCAGCACCCGGACGGGGAGAGAGACCCAGTACTTC
many TRBJ1-5 . 14 TRBV12-3/TRBV12-4 CASSGIYSNQPQHF TGTGCCAGCAGTGGGATTTATAGCAATCAGCCCCAGCATTTT
. TRBJ2-1 . 16 TRBV27 CASSLMGGRAYNEQFF TGTGCCAGCAGTTTAATGGGAGGAAGGGCCTACAATGAGCAGTTCTTC
. TRBJ2-1 TRBD2 17 TRBV4-2 CASSQDSGREYYSEQFF TGTGCCAGCAGCCAAGATAGCGGGAGGGAATATTACAGTGAGCAGTTCTTC
. TRBJ2-2 . 15 TRBV9 CASSVEGGNTGELFF TGTGCCAGCAGCGTCGAGGGGGGAAACACCGGGGAGCTGTTTTTT
. TRBJ2-5 . 15 TRBV20-1 CSASRATGTEETQYF TGCAGTGCTAGTAGGGCCACCGGGACTGAAGAGACCCAGTACTTC